These T cell receptor beta chains were read from a single sample in a study of vaccination effects on CD4 cells after COVID-19. Only in-frame clones appear in the TCRdb table, and some are missing; sequencing was by immunoSEQ multiplex PCR. The sample has tens of thousands of clones, around four fifths seen once. These receptors have no identified antigens. This material consisted of CD4+ T cells from PBMCs cultured with HCoV-229E spike peptides, taken before COVID-19 vaccination. All receptors come from a human donor who received a COVID-19 vaccine. CDR3s include the opening cysteine and the closing phenylalanine or tryptophan. Rows may omit the clone size; those that give it use once, few, many or a size class.

abundance | j_gene | len | v_gene | CDR3aa
NA | TRBJ2-1 | 17 | TRBV24-1 | CATSDPGLAGGNNEQFF
NA | TRBJ1-6 | 15 | TRBV4-1 | CASSETGVYNSPLHF
NA | TRBJ2-2 | 12 | TRBV7-3 | CASSPVAGELFF
once | TRBJ1-1 | 16 | TRBV5-1 | CASSLGRGLMNTEAFF
NA | TRBJ1-1 | 11 | TRBV20-1 | CSARGFAEAFF
NA | TRBJ1-6 | 15 | TRBV5-1 | CASSLEAGVSSPLHF
once | TRBJ1-1 | 14 | TRBV6-1 | CASSDLGFNTEAFF
NA | TRBJ2-2 | 13 | TRBV10-3 | CAISDGYTGELFF
NA | TRBJ1-3 | 17 | TRBV19 | CASSSRTGPLSGNTIYF
NA | TRBJ1-6 | 14 | TRBV9 | CASSDRDRNSPLHF
few | TRBJ2-1 | 18 | TRBV7-2 | CASSLSMSGGARGNEQFF
NA | TRBJ1-1 | 14 | TRBV2 | CASNPIKVNTEAFF